The 8 T cell receptor beta chains presented below share a single source sample, sequenced in a study of blood T cell repertoires in COVID-19. TCRdb's copy holds only in-frame clones and misses some; the assay was immunoSEQ multiplex PCR. This repertoire shows about 12,000 clones, 73% found once; its top ten account for 30%. The source material was peripheral blood. Receptors originate from a human donor in a cohort sampled during active COVID-19.

This rearrangement joins TRBV12-3 or TRBV12-4 to TRBJ2-2; 8 bases are shared with TRBD1. V lost 5 bases to trimming and J lost 13 bases; unmatched junction nucleotides: 9. This CDR3 has 13 amino acids. This CDR3 reads CASSLTQGARLFF. The DNA for the CDR3 is TGTGCCAGCAGTCTCACCCAGGGGGCGAGGCTGTTTTTT.

The J gene is TRBJ2-5, the V gene TRBV3-1 (or the pseudogene TRBV3-2), with TRBD2 matching over 8 bases. Germline V CDR1 and CDR2: LGHDT, YNNKEL (reference sequence). The CDR3 covers 14 residues. The V and J ends lost 4 bases and 6 bases, in that order; junction bases with no gene match: 7. The CDR3 coding sequence is TGTGCCAGCAGCCCGCGGGGGGACCACAAGACCCAGTACTTC. The encoded protein is CASSPRGDHKTQYF.

This chain connects TRBV20-1 to TRBJ1-5, with TRBD1 as a possible D gene (5 bases). V was cut by 3 bases and J by 3 bases, with 18 bases left in between. This CDR3 has 16 residues. The germline V gene has CDR1 DFQATT and CDR2 SNEGSKA (reference sequence). CDR3 coding DNA: TGCAGTGCTAGTCCCTGGAGGGGTAGGGACAATCAGCCCCAGCATTTT. Encoded protein: CSASPWRGRDNQPQHF.

This clone showed up just once. The chain links TRBV28 to TRBJ2-7; 7 bases fit TRBD1. V dropped 5 bases and J dropped 0; count of bases not matched to a gene: 7. Germline loops: CDR1 MDHEN, CDR2 SYDVKM. The CDR3 is made up of 15 amino acids. The CDR3 protein is CASSLTGVHSYEQYF. DNA for the CDR3: TGTGCCAGCAGTCTTACAGGGGTCCACTCCTACGAGCAGTACTTC.

The chain combines TRBV2 with TRBJ2-7; 9 bases match TRBD1. The germline gives CDR1 SNHLY, CDR2 FYNNEI. This CDR3 contains 14 residues. After removal of 3 bases from V and 2 bases from J, the junction contained 2 bases not matched to a gene. The CDR3 region has the DNA TGTGCCAGCAGTGACGGGACAGGGACCTACGAGCAGTACTTC. Translation gives CASSDGTGTYEQYF.

CDR3 sequence reads: CASSMSGGHEQYF. The CDR3 DNA follows: TGTGCCAGCAGTATGTCAGGGGGCCACGAGCAGTACTTC. The chain joins TRBV28 to TRBJ2-7; 8 bases fit TRBD1. Per germline, CDR1 MDHEN and CDR2 SYDVKM. The CDR3 runs to 13 residues. V gave up 5 bases and J gave up 5 bases; unmatched junction bases: 5. The whole variable domain, remainder taken from reference TRBV28 and TRBJ2-7, is DVKVTQSSRYLVKRTGEKVFLECVQDMDHENMFWYRQDPGLGLRLIYFSYDVKMKEKGDIPEGYSVSREKKERFSLILESASTNQTSMYLCASSMSGGHEQYFGPGTRLTVT.

This rearrangement joins TRBV7-2 to TRBJ1-2, with a tentative D call TRBD1 (6 bases). In germline, CDR1 is SGHTA, CDR2 FQGNSA. V lost 1 base and J 1 base, leaving 13 bases between the germline ends. This CDR3 spans 16 amino acids. The CDR3 is CASSLVRGGLNYGYTF. For the CDR3, the DNA is TGTGCCAGCAGCTTAGTACGCGGGGGGCTTAACTATGGCTACACCTTC. The complete variable domain, with remaining parts taken from reference TRBV7-2 and TRBJ1-2, reads GAGVSQSPSNKVTEKGKDVELRCDPISGHTALYWYRQSLGQGLEFLIYFQGNSAPDKSGLPSDRFSAERTGGSVSTLTIQRTQQEDSAVYLCASSLVRGGLNYGYTFGSGTRLTVV.

The genes are TRBV6-6 and TRBJ1-1; 9 bases agree with TRBD1. From germline, CDR1 is MNHNY and CDR2 SVGAGI (reference sequence). With 6 bases clipped from V and 6 bases from J, the junction kept 8 bases outside the gene matches. This CDR3 comprises 14 residues. The CDR3 DNA reads TGTGCCAGCAGATGGACAGGGGCCGGCGCTGAAGCTTTCTTT. Protein sequence: CASRWTGAGAEAFF.